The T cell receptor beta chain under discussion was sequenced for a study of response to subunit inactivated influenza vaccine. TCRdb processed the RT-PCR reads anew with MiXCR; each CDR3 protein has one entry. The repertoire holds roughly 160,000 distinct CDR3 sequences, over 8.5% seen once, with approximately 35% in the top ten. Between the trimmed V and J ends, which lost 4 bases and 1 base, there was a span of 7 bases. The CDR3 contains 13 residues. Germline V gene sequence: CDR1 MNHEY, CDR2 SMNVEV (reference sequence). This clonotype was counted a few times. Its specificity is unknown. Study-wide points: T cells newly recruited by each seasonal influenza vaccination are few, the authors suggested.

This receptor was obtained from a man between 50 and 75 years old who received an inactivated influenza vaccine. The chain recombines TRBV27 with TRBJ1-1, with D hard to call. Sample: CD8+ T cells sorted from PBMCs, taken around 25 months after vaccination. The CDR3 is CASSYTANTEAFF. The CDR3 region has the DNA TGTGCCAGCAGTTATACAGCGAACACTGAAGCTTTCTTT.